In this sample, the clone carrying this T cell receptor (beta chain) turned up a few times. Amplification started from genomic DNA. The TCR beta CDR3 region was amplified using 30 forward and 13 reverse primers. TCRdb ran MiXCR on the multiplex PCR reads and lists one entry per CDR3 protein. The top ten hold roughly an eighth of the sample, which has some 250,000 distinct CDR3 sequences, approximately 50% seen once. Germline V gives CDR1 SGHRS, CDR2 YFSETQ. The J segment lost 2 bases and the V segment lost 2 bases, leaving 9 bases of the junction unmatched. This CDR3 spans 17 amino acids. These data belong to a study of type 1 and type 2 diabetes patients.

The TCR sequence derives from a man aged 18 to 30 with type 2 diabetes. This chain connects TRBV5-1 to TRBJ2-1; TRBD2 matches at 8 bases. The sequenced sample was peripheral blood mononuclear cells (PBMCs). CDR3 coding DNA: TGCGCCAGCAGCTTTTGGGTACTAGCGGCTACCTACAATGAGCAGTTCTTC. It specifies CASSFWVLAATYNEQFF.